This T cell receptor (beta chain) emerged from a study of blood T cells in healthy people across ages. Study-wide points: Getting older went along with TCR beta diversity per million T cells dropping roughly linearly. Possibly confounding the expanded clonotype changes was the fact that donor CMV status was unknown.

A second PCR of 7 to 11 cycles used a sample-barcoded 5' primer and a J-beta primer mix. Researchers report that a template-switch adaptor with 12 random nucleotides tagged each cDNA molecule. TCRdb recomputed calls from the 5' RACE reads with MiXCR, one row per CDR3 protein. Among 650,000 to 1,000,000 distinct CDR3 sequences listed, around 36% were seen once. Isolation of PBMCs gave at least 7 million cells per sample. This CDR3 comprises 15 residues. The ends were cut back, 3 bases at V and 6 bases at J, with 14 bases in the middle. The germline CDR1 and CDR2 sequences are SNHLY and FYNNEI. On this clonotype: Its antigen remains unidentified.

The sequenced material came from blood. The chain is built from TRBV2 and TRBJ1-4; no clear D gene. The sequence came from a man younger than 30 in good health. Here the CDR3 reads CASSENRVRYEKLFF. CDR3 DNA: TGTGCCAGCAGTGAGAATAGGGTTCGATATGAAAAACTGTTTTTT.